The 30 T cell receptor beta chains presented below share a single source sample, sequenced in a study of CD8+ T cells in alopecia areata. The authors extracted RNA and reverse transcribed it into cDNA as the sequencing template. The table came from immunoSEQ multiplex PCR; TCRdb's copy has only in-frame clones and leaves some out. Of 150,000 or so clones detected, around 47% appear once; the ten largest clones hold 6% to 7%. Sample: CD4+ T cells sorted from blood. The source is a human donor with alopecia areata.

The chain is built from TRBV30 and TRBJ1-5, with D tentatively TRBD1 (5 bases). The CDR3 runs 13 residues. Trimming took off 5 bases at V and 1 base at J, with 9 bases between the two ends. Germline V gene lookup returns CDR1 GTSNPN and CDR2 SVGIG (reference sequence). DNA for the CDR3: TGTGCCTGGGGGGGACGGAGCAATCAGCCCCAGCATTTT. Protein sequence: CAWGGRSNQPQHF.

V usage is TRBV2 and J usage is TRBJ2-1; the match to TRBD1 covers 12 bases. The germline gives CDR1 SNHLY, CDR2 FYNNEI. CDR3 length: 18 residues. V gave up 6 bases and J gave up 7 bases; unmatched junction bases: 16. The CDR3 region is CASSSGTGGPRSWNEQFF. Here the CDR3 DNA reads TGTGCCAGCAGCTCCGGGACAGGGGGCCCCAGGTCGTGGAATGAGCAGTTCTTC.

The J gene is TRBJ2-7, the V gene TRBV5-1; TRBD1 might be the D (5 bases). This CDR3 has 16 residues. Trimming shortened V by 1 base and J by 0 bases, and 14 bases separated the two germline ends. Germline V CDR1 and CDR2: SGHRS, YFSETQ. CDR3 nucleotides: TGCGCCAGCAGCTTGTCACAGGTGGGAATCTCCTACGAGCAGTACTTC. Its translation: CASSLSQVGISYEQYF.

The CDR3 here is CASSSRQGGSYNEQFF. DNA for the CDR3: TGTGCCAGCAGTTCCCGACAGGGTGGCTCCTACAATGAGCAGTTCTTC. The genes are TRBV27 and TRBJ2-1; 7 bases map to TRBD1. Germline V lookup: CDR1 MNHEY, CDR2 SMNVEV (reference sequence). V was pared by 4 bases and J by 0 bases, with 6 bases of the junction left unmatched. The CDR3 is 16 residues long.

The V gene is TRBV19, the J gene TRBJ2-3, with 10 bases that match TRBD2. Germline CDR1 LNHDA, CDR2 SQIVND (reference sequence). This CDR3 is built from 15 residues. J was trimmed by 3 bases and V by 3 bases; bases with no gene match: 3. As DNA, the CDR3 is TGTGCCAGTAGTATCGCTAGCGGGAGAACAGATACGCAGTATTTT. This encodes CASSIASGRTDTQYF.

The rearrangement joins TRBV4-1 to TRBJ2-5; TRBD2 is a possible D gene (5 bases). V was clipped by 0 bases and J by 3 bases, with 11 bases between them. This CDR3 has 15 residues. Germline V gene sequence: CDR1 MGHRA, CDR2 YSYEKL. As DNA, the CDR3 is TGCGCCAGCAGCCAAGAACCTCTGCGGGAAGAGACCCAGTACTTC. It is translated as CASSQEPLREETQYF.

The V call is TRBV4-1, the J call TRBJ2-4; D unresolved. With 0 bases removed from V and 6 bases from J, the gap between germline ends came to 6 bases. This CDR3 contains 13 residues. The germline V gene encodes CDR1 MGHRA and CDR2 YSYEKL. The CDR3 is CASSQEGRNIQYF. CDR3 nucleotides: TGCGCCAGCAGCCAAGAGGGCCGAAACATTCAGTACTTC.

This clone came up a few times. The rearrangement uses TRBV10-3 and TRBJ2-1, with D possibly being TRBD2 (5 bases). Between the trimmed V and J ends, which lost 8 bases and 6 bases, there was a span of 8 bases. From germline, CDR1 is ENHRY and CDR2 SYGVKD. This CDR3 comprises 11 residues. This CDR3 reads CAISRGNEQFF. The CDR3 DNA sequence: TGTGCCATCTCCCGGGGCAATGAGCAGTTCTTC.

J is TRBJ2-2 and V is TRBV28; 8 nucleotides agree with TRBD2. J lost 12 bases, V lost 6 bases, and 15 bases had no gene match. There are 15 residues in the CDR3. The germline gives CDR1 MDHEN, CDR2 SYDVKM. DNA of the CDR3: TGTGCCAGCAGCCCGGGGGGGGCGCGTAGAGAGAAGCTGTTTTTT. Translated, it gives CASSPGGARREKLFF.

The chain carries TRBV14 and TRBJ2-5; D not certain. The germline CDR1 and CDR2 sequences are SGHDN and FVKESK. The CDR3 covers 14 residues. The germline V and J ends were trimmed by 0 bases and 4 bases, with 9 bases remaining between them. The CDR3 sequence is CASSQELRAETQYF. CDR3 nucleotides: TGTGCCAGCAGCCAAGAACTAAGGGCAGAGACCCAGTACTTC.

In this sample, this clone turned up a few times. The V gene is TRBV25-1, the J gene TRBJ1-1, with D perhaps matching TRBD1 (5 bases). The CDR3 has 11 amino acids. V was shortened by 4 bases and J by 10 bases, with 10 bases between the two germline ends. Germline V gene lookup returns CDR1 MGHDK and CDR2 SYGVNS. In DNA, the CDR3 is TGTGCCAGCAGTGCCCAGGGTGGAGCTTTCTTT. It codes for CASSAQGGAFF.

V is TRBV30 and J is TRBJ1-4, with D uncertain. With 2 bases removed from V and 8 bases from J, the gap between germline ends came to 18 bases. In germline, CDR1 is GTSNPN, CDR2 SVGIG (reference sequence). The CDR3 runs to 15 residues. The CDR3 DNA follows: TGTGCCTGGAGTTCAGAAACTGCGTTTGGGGAAAAACTGTTTTTT. It yields the protein CAWSSETAFGEKLFF.

The rearrangement links TRBV6-6 to TRBJ2-5; the D gene is possibly TRBD1 (6 bases). This CDR3 has 13 amino acids. The V gene lost 6 bases and the J gene lost 3 bases, with 11 bases spanning the gap. Germline V gene lookup returns CDR1 MNHNY and CDR2 SVGAGI (reference sequence). The DNA for the CDR3 is TGTGCCAGCAGCAAGGCAGGGGAAGAGACCCAGTACTTC. Its translation is CASSKAGEETQYF.

The V and J genes are TRBV29-1 and TRBJ2-1; D unclear. Germline CDR1 and CDR2: SQVTM and ANQGSEA. The V gene lost 8 bases and the J gene lost 4 bases, with 15 bases spanning the gap. The CDR3 extends over 13 amino acids. CDR3 DNA sequence: TGCAGCTCCCAGTTTGACCTTTACAATGAGCAGTTCTTC. This encodes CSSQFDLYNEQFF.

This clone was counted between two and nine times. This chain joins TRBV4-1 and TRBJ1-4; TRBD1 is a possible D gene (5 bases). The V end was cut by 2 bases, the J end by 5 bases, with 18 bases between. The CDR3 consists of 17 residues. Per germline, CDR1 MGHRA and CDR2 YSYEKL. CDR3 nucleotides: TGCGCCAGCAGCCAATCCGGGACCCCCACCGGGAATGAAAAACTGTTTTTT. Translation: CASSQSGTPTGNEKLFF.

Details on this clone: Different DNA sequences within this sample yield the same CDR3. CDR3 nucleotide sequence: TGCGCCAGCAGCTCCGGGCCCACGAACACTGAAGCTTTCTTT. Translation gives CASSSGPTNTEAFF. This chain connects TRBV5-1 to TRBJ1-1; D gene ambiguous. This CDR3 is built from 14 residues. Germline CDR1 and CDR2: SGHRS and YFSETQ. V lost 3 bases to trimming and J lost 1 base, with 10 bases between them.

A few counts support this clone. The chain uses TRBV5-5 and TRBJ2-3; maybe TRBD1 (5 bases). Germline assignment: CDR1 SGHKS and CDR2 YYEKEE (reference sequence). CDR3 length: 14 residues. V lost 0 bases to trimming and J lost 2 bases, with 7 bases between them. CDR3 protein: CASSLEGLTDTQYF. The CDR3, as DNA: TGTGCCAGCAGCTTGGAGGGGCTCACAGATACGCAGTATTTT.

This clone has a handful of counts. The CDR3 region has the DNA TGTGCCAGCAGCGCCGCGTACCAAGAGACCCAGTACTTC. Translation gives CASSAAYQETQYF. This chain joins TRBV7-3 and TRBJ2-5; unclear D gene. V dropped 5 bases and J dropped 0 bases, with 7 bases sitting between them. The length of the CDR3 is 13 residues. The V gene's germline CDR1 is SGHTA and CDR2 FQGTGA.

The chain links TRBV28 to TRBJ2-7; D gene ambiguous. Germline lookup yields CDR1 MDHEN and CDR2 SYDVKM. This CDR3 comprises 14 residues. Trimming cost V 7 bases and J 0 bases, with 13 bases left between them. CDR3 region: CASTYPGYSYEQYF. CDR3 sequence (DNA): TGTGCCAGCACCTATCCAGGTTACTCCTACGAGCAGTACTTC.

The chain joins TRBV7-3 to TRBJ2-1; 8 nucleotides line up with TRBD2. CDR1 and CDR2 from the germline V gene are SGHTA and FQGTGA. CDR3 length: 16 amino acids. Unmatched junction bases numbered 12, after V lost 5 bases and J lost 6 bases. The CDR3 here is CASSISGTSRVNEQFF. The DNA of the CDR3 is TGTGCCAGCAGCATATCCGGGACTAGTAGGGTCAATGAGCAGTTCTTC.

This clone was found a few times. The V and J genes are TRBV28 and TRBJ2-6; 8 nucleotides agree with TRBD1. This CDR3 is built from 16 residues. In germline, CDR1 is MDHEN, CDR2 SYDVKM. V was clipped by 10 bases and J by 0 bases; unmatched bases: 8. The CDR3 spells CATSTGARSGANVLTF. The CDR3 region has the DNA TGTGCCACCTCGACAGGGGCCCGCTCTGGGGCCAACGTCCTGACTTTC.

This clone was recorded a few times. The chain is built from TRBV7-3 and TRBJ1-1; D remains unclear. Germline CDR1 is SGHTA and CDR2 is FQGTGA. V was clipped by 3 bases and J by 1 base, with 6 bases between them. The CDR3 is 13 residues long. CDR3 DNA sequence: TGTGCCAGCAGCTTGTCAGGGAACACTGAAGCTTTCTTT. Residues: CASSLSGNTEAFF.

The rearrangement joins TRBV29-1 to TRBJ1-2; possibly TRBD1 for D (5 bases). The CDR3 spans 14 residues. Germline values: CDR1 SQVTM, CDR2 ANQGSEA. The ends were cut back, 4 bases at V and 0 bases at J, with 12 bases in the middle. The CDR3 is CSVVAGRANYGYTF. The CDR3 DNA sequence: TGCAGCGTTGTGGCAGGGCGAGCTAACTATGGCTACACCTTC.

This clone was picked up a small number of times. The chain combines TRBV18 with TRBJ2-1; either TRBD1 or TRBD2 may fit D (5 bases each). Germline CDR1 KGHSH, CDR2 LQKENI. This CDR3 contains 17 residues. Trimming stripped 1 base from V and 4 bases from J, with 17 bases between. The CDR3 here is CASSPLHGTSSYNEQFF. DNA for the CDR3: TGTGCCAGCTCACCACTCCACGGGACCTCGAGTTACAATGAGCAGTTCTTC.

This clone was picked up one time. CDR3 bases: TGTGCCAGCAACGGCGGGAGAGTTAGGGGTGAGCAGTTCTTC. Translating it yields CASNGGRVRGEQFF. The chain carries TRBV27 and TRBJ2-1; 7 bases are shared with TRBD2. This CDR3 region has 14 residues. CDR1 and CDR2 (germline): MNHEY, SMNVEV (reference sequence). After removal of 7 bases from V and 9 bases from J, the junction contained 12 bases not matched to a gene.

The CDR3 DNA reads TGCAGCGTTGAAGAATCGCCCTTACGCTACACCTTC. It yields the protein CSVEESPLRYTF. The rearrangement links TRBV29-1 to TRBJ1-2; no firm D call. Looked up from germline, CDR1 is SQVTM and CDR2 is ANQGSEA. The CDR3 contains 12 residues. V was clipped by 0 bases and J by 9 bases, with 11 bases between them.

J is TRBJ2-5 and V is TRBV5-4; 9 bases are a match to TRBD1. Per germline, CDR1 SGHNT and CDR2 YYREEE (reference sequence). V was pared by 4 bases and J by 4 bases, with 5 bases of the junction left unmatched. The CDR3 runs 14 residues. The chain's CDR3 is CASSKGQGRETQYF. The DNA for the CDR3 is TGTGCCAGCAGCAAGGGACAGGGTAGAGAGACCCAGTACTTC.

The chain carries TRBV5-1 and TRBJ2-7; D is unresolved. The length of the CDR3 is 14 residues. The V gene's germline CDR1 is SGHRS and CDR2 YFSETQ. The V end was cut by 0 bases, the J end by 0 bases, with 7 bases between. The CDR3 nucleotides read TGCGCCAGCAGCTTGGCCTCACCCTCCTACGAGCAGTACTTC. As protein: CASSLASPSYEQYF.

There are a few counts of this clone. This chain joins TRBV29-1 and TRBJ1-1; D gene ambiguous. This CDR3 region has 13 residues. Deletions cut 4 bases from V and 0 bases from J, with 9 bases between. The germline V gene has CDR1 SQVTM and CDR2 ANQGSEA. In nucleotides, the CDR3 is TGCAGCGTTGGGGCAGGCCTGAACACTGAAGCTTTCTTT. This encodes CSVGAGLNTEAFF.

CDR3 loop: CASSLRRDEQYF. Written as DNA, the CDR3 is TGTGCCAGCAGCTTAAGGAGGGACGAGCAGTACTTC. This chain joins TRBV7-9 and TRBJ2-7; the D gene is possibly TRBD2 (6 bases). Germline lookup yields CDR1 SEHNR and CDR2 FQNEAQ (reference sequence). The CDR3 has 12 residues. The V end lost 2 bases, the J end lost 5 bases, and 7 bases lay between the germline ends.